Presented here are 29 T cell receptor beta chains from one specimen sequenced in a study of blood T cells in healthy people across ages. PCR was performed a second time for 7 to 11 cycles using a sample-barcoded 5' primer and a J-beta primer mix. TCRdb reprocessed the 5' RACE reads via MiXCR and lists one record per CDR3 protein. The table has 1,800,000 or so distinct CDR3 sequences, more than 35% seen once. Sequenced input: blood. These receptors all come from a human donor in good health.

This clonotype turned up a few times. The rearrangement uses TRBV5-6 and TRBJ2-3; D is uncertain. CDR3 length: 12 residues. Per germline, CDR1 SGHDT and CDR2 YYEEEE. V gave up 3 bases and J gave up 6 bases, with 8 bases separating them. For the CDR3, the DNA is TGTGCCAGCAGCTCGACGAAGGATACGCAGTATTTT. Translated: CASSSTKDTQYF. Variable domain in full (rest from reference TRBV5-6 and TRBJ2-3): DAGVTQSPTHLIKTRGQQVTLRCSPKSGHDTVSWYQQALGQGPQFIFQYYEEEERQRGNFPDRFSGHQFPNYSSELNVNALLLGDSALYLCASSSTKDTQYFGPGTRLTVL.

V usage is TRBV7-2 and J usage is TRBJ2-3; D call uncertain. Germline values: CDR1 SGHTA, CDR2 FQGNSA. The V end was cut by 5 bases, the J end by 1 base, with 13 bases between. The CDR3 is 15 residues long. CDR3 residues: CASSPSAGRTDTQYF. The CDR3 DNA reads TGTGCCAGCAGCCCGTCCGCCGGGCGCACAGATACGCAGTATTTT.

The chain has TRBV7-2 and TRBJ2-3; D remains ambiguous. Germline V CDR1 and CDR2: SGHTA, FQGNSA. The germline V and J ends were trimmed by 2 bases and 6 bases, with 9 bases remaining between them. CDR3 length: 13 amino acids. CDR3 in DNA: TGTGCCAGCAGCTTAATCGGGTTCGATACGCAGTATTTT. Protein: CASSLIGFDTQYF.

The chain links TRBV28 to TRBJ2-3, with D maybe TRBD2 (7 bases). Deletions cut 1 base from V and 5 bases from J, with 13 bases between. CDR3 length equals 15 residues. Germline V gene sequence: CDR1 MDHEN, CDR2 SYDVKM. The CDR3 spells CASSLSRGEGDTQYF. CDR3 coding DNA: TGTGCCAGCAGTTTATCTAGGGGGGAGGGAGATACGCAGTATTTT.

A word on this clonotype: The junction does not match germline at one end; this may be a read error. This chain links TRBV28 with TRBJ2-7; 12 nucleotides line up with TRBD1. In germline, CDR1 is MDHEN, CDR2 SYDVKM. This CDR3 contains 16 residues. The CDR3 loop is CANSLRGTGGEYEQYF. CDR3 sequence (DNA): TGTGCCAACAGTTTACGCGGGACAGGGGGCGAATACGAGCAGTACTTC.

This clonotype was seen a single time. This sequence joins TRBV7-9 and TRBJ2-4; 7 nucleotides line up with TRBD1. This CDR3 is built from 14 residues. V trimming: 1 base; J trimming: 13 bases; junction bases outside the gene matches: 10. Germline CDR1 and CDR2: SEHNR and FQNEAQ (reference sequence). CDR3: CASSLGGQRTKQYF. The DNA of the CDR3 is TGTGCCAGCAGCTTAGGGGGACAGAGAACCAAGCAGTACTTC.

The V and J genes are TRBV10-3 and TRBJ1-2; TRBD1 aligns across 8 bases. The CDR3 is 12 amino acids. V dropped 5 bases and J dropped 6; count of bases not matched to a gene: 2. The germline gives CDR1 ENHRY, CDR2 SYGVKD. This CDR3 is CAISKDRDGYTF. CDR3 DNA sequence: TGTGCCATCAGTAAGGACAGGGATGGCTACACCTTC.

The chain has TRBV3-1 and TRBJ1-2; no clear D. The V end lost 1 base, the J end lost 4 bases, and 10 bases lay between the germline ends. The CDR3 is 14 amino acids. The germline CDR1 and CDR2 sequences are LGHDT and YNNKEL (reference sequence). CDR3 amino acids: CASSQVGAGYGYTF. Here the CDR3 DNA reads TGTGCCAGCAGCCAAGTGGGCGCGGGCTATGGCTACACCTTC.

This clonotype was picked up a small number of times. The chain links TRBV2 to TRBJ1-1, with a possible D match to TRBD1 (5 bases). The V gene lost 11 bases and the J gene lost 4 bases, with 17 bases spanning the gap. The CDR3 runs to 13 residues. Germline CDR1 is SNHLY and CDR2 is FYNNEI. Here the CDR3 reads CASRGETATEAFF. CDR3 in DNA: TGTGCCTCTCGGGGCGAAACTGCCACTGAAGCTTTCTTT.

This chain uses TRBV29-1 with TRBJ2-3, with 9 bases matching TRBD2. Germline lookup yields CDR1 SQVTM and CDR2 ANQGSEA. J gave up 3 bases and V 3 bases, and 7 bases lay outside the gene matches. CDR3 length: 15 residues. CDR3 region: CSVEEGGGATDTQYF. As DNA, the CDR3 is TGCAGCGTTGAGGAAGGCGGGGGGGCGACAGATACGCAGTATTTT.

The chain combines TRBV6-2 or TRBV6-3 with TRBJ2-4; 10 bases agree with TRBD1. V lost 6 bases and J lost 13; bases outside the gene matches: 15. The CDR3 loop spans 15 amino acids. Germline assignment: CDR1 MNHEY and CDR2 SVGEGT. The CDR3, as DNA: TGTGCCAGCAGGGCCACCGGGACAGGGGACCACGGGCAGTACTTC. This sequence encodes CASRATGTGDHGQYF.

The chain employs TRBV21-1 and TRBJ2-1; the DNA was not compared with TRBD1, the D call given in the table. TRBV21-1 is assigned pseudogene status. CDR3 length: 16 amino acids. The CDR3 DNA reads as TGTGCCAGCAGCAACCGGGACCGCAGACGGCACAATGAGCAGTTCTTC. Translated: CASSNRDRRRHNEQFF.

The chain joins TRBV7-3 to TRBJ1-5; D gene uncertain. Germline V gene lookup returns CDR1 SGHTA and CDR2 FQGTGA. The CDR3 extends over 15 amino acids. Trimming shortened V by 5 bases and J by 6 bases, and 17 bases separated the two germline ends. CDR3 in amino acids: CASSPTAGVGQPQHF. The CDR3 DNA is TGTGCCAGCAGCCCGACGGCGGGTGTCGGTCAGCCCCAGCATTTT.

J is TRBJ2-2 and V is TRBV7-2, with 11 bases lining up with TRBD2. CDR1 SGHTA and CDR2 FQGNSA come from the germline V gene. V lost 6 bases and J lost 3; bases outside the gene matches: 9. This CDR3 is 17 amino acids long. The CDR3 nucleotides read TGTGCCAGCAGGCAGACTAGCGGGGCACCGCACACCGGGGAGCTGTTTTTT. It encodes CASRQTSGAPHTGELFF.

This clonotype has a handful of counts. Written as DNA, the CDR3 is TGCGCCAGCAGCCACCCTGGGGACGGAGCCTACGAGCAGTACTTC. Protein sequence: CASSHPGDGAYEQYF. The chain employs TRBV4-1 and TRBJ2-5, with D tentatively TRBD1 or TRBD2 (5 bases each). The end of the DNA is better explained by TRBJ2-7, so the J call may be wrong. CDR3 length: 15 residues. Germline lookup yields CDR1 MGHRA and CDR2 YSYEKL.

The table lists this clonotype with a count of one. This rearrangement joins TRBV28 to TRBJ1-5, with D possibly matching TRBD1 (6 bases). The germline V gene has CDR1 MDHEN and CDR2 SYDVKM. Trimming pared 8 bases from V and 7 bases from J, leaving 12 bases between. The CDR3 sequence is 12 residues long. CDR3 sequence reads: CASSAGAQPQHF. DNA of the CDR3: TGTGCCAGCTCCGCGGGGGCGCAGCCCCAGCATTTT.

The chain links TRBV29-1 to TRBJ1-4; D is uncertain. This CDR3 comprises 13 residues. Deletions cut 3 bases from V and 4 bases from J, with 9 bases between. Germline-derived CDR1 and CDR2 are SQVTM and ANQGSEA. The CDR3 DNA sequence: TGCAGCGTTGATGTGGATAATAATGAAAAACTGTTTTTT. This translates into CSVDVDNNEKLFF.

The CDR3 region has the DNA TGTGCCAGCAGCTTGGCCGGGACAAGGCCCCAAGAGACCCAGTACTTC. It translates to CASSLAGTRPQETQYF. The chain has TRBV3-1 and TRBJ2-5; tentatively, D is TRBD1 (6 bases). This CDR3 comprises 16 residues. CDR1 is LGHDT, CDR2 YNNKEL, per germline (reference sequence). Trimming stripped 5 bases from V and 1 base from J, with 17 bases between.

This chain connects TRBV20-1 to TRBJ2-3; D perhaps matches TRBD2 (6 bases). This CDR3 contains 16 residues. The V end was cut by 3 bases, the J end by 0 bases, with 16 bases between. The germline V gene has CDR1 DFQATT and CDR2 SNEGSKA (reference sequence). The CDR3 sequence is CSASVSGGPSTDTQYF. CDR3 sequence (DNA): TGCAGTGCTAGTGTATCCGGGGGACCTAGCACAGATACGCAGTATTTT.

This sequence joins TRBV7-9 and TRBJ1-2; no firm D call. The CDR3 spans 11 residues. Germline values: CDR1 SEHNR, CDR2 FQNEAQ (reference sequence). Trimming left V 11 bases short and J 3 bases short, with 10 bases between. The CDR3 protein is CAGVSYYGYTF. CDR3 DNA: TGTGCCGGGGTGTCGTACTATGGCTACACCTTC.

V and J are TRBV9 and TRBJ1-2; D not resolved. CDR3 size: 15 residues. The V end was cut by 1 base, the J end by 3 bases, with 13 bases between. In germline, CDR1 is SGDLS, CDR2 YYNGEE. Here the CDR3 reads CASSVPTRTHYGYTF. In DNA form, the CDR3 reads TGTGCCAGCAGCGTACCGACGCGAACCCACTATGGCTACACCTTC.

This clonotype was seen at least ten times. The chain links TRBV7-2 to TRBJ2-5; a possible D gene is TRBD2 (5 bases). This CDR3 is built from 14 residues. CDR1 and CDR2 from the germline V gene are SGHTA and FQGNSA. Trimming cost V 7 bases and J 2 bases, with 14 bases left between them. CDR3 sequence (DNA): TGTGCCAGCAATAACGAGCGGACGCAAGAGACCCAGTACTTC. Its protein product is CASNNERTQETQYF. The variable domain in full, with the rest retrieved from reference TRBV7-2 and TRBJ2-5, is GAGVSQSPSNKVTEKGKDVELRCDPISGHTALYWYRQSLGQGLEFLIYFQGNSAPDKSGLPSDRFSAERTGGSVSTLTIQRTQQEDSAVYLCASNNERTQETQYFGPGTRLLVL.

This clonotype was detected many times. The rearrangement links TRBV28 to TRBJ1-1, with 7 bases matching TRBD1. The trim removed 5 bases at V and 7 bases at J, leaving 10 bases unmatched. The CDR3 has 14 residues. The germline V gene encodes CDR1 MDHEN and CDR2 SYDVKM. The CDR3 region is CASSPQGTVNEAFF. As DNA, the CDR3 is TGTGCCAGCAGTCCCCAGGGGACAGTTAATGAAGCTTTCTTT.

The chain is built from TRBV20-1 and TRBJ1-5; D is undetermined. Germline V gives CDR1 DFQATT, CDR2 SNEGSKA (reference sequence). Trimming took off 7 bases at V and 1 base at J, with 17 bases between the two ends. The CDR3 is 15 amino acids. CDR3: CSVLAPGESNQPQHF. The CDR3, as DNA: TGCAGTGTTCTAGCCCCCGGGGAAAGCAATCAGCCCCAGCATTTT.

This clonotype was detected only a few times. At one of its ends the junction is not consistent with the germline gene, which may arise from a read error. CDR3 DNA sequence: TGTGCCGGCAGCTGGTTCGGGACAGCGATTGGGGCCAACGTCCTGACTTTC. Residues: CAGSWFGTAIGANVLTF. V is TRBV12-3 or TRBV12-4 and J is TRBJ2-6; 7 nucleotides agree with TRBD1. There are 17 residues in the CDR3.

J is TRBJ2-1 and V is TRBV5-1, with D possibly being TRBD1 (5 bases). V lost 2 bases and J 7 bases, leaving 13 bases between the germline ends. From germline, CDR1 is SGHRS and CDR2 YFSETQ. The CDR3 consists of 14 residues. The CDR3 sequence is CASSLVVRENEQFF. The CDR3 DNA is TGCGCCAGCAGCTTAGTAGTCAGGGAAAATGAGCAGTTCTTC.

The chain carries TRBV5-1 and TRBJ2-1; no clear D. Germline V gene lookup returns CDR1 SGHRS and CDR2 YFSETQ. CDR3 size: 12 residues. Deletions cut 4 bases from V and 8 bases from J, with 10 bases between. The CDR3 is CASSIRIDEQFF. CDR3 nucleotide sequence: TGCGCCAGCAGCATCAGGATCGATGAGCAGTTCTTC.

The sample holds a few counts of this clonotype. The chain carries TRBV7-2 and TRBJ2-1; 10 bases are shared with TRBD2. The V segment lost 0 bases and the J segment 0 bases; nucleotides outside the gene matches: 5. The CDR3 has 18 amino acids. Germline V gives CDR1 SGHTA, CDR2 FQGNSA. The CDR3 reads CASSLAWLAGASYNEQFF. DNA of the CDR3: TGTGCCAGCAGCTTAGCGTGGCTAGCGGGGGCCTCCTACAATGAGCAGTTCTTC.

This clonotype was seen more than once but under ten times. The rearrangement joins TRBV7-7 to TRBJ2-5; the D gene is possibly TRBD1 (5 bases). The CDR3 is 15 residues long. V shed 1 base and J shed 3 bases, with 12 bases lying between them. Germline V gene sequence: CDR1 SSHAT, CDR2 FNYEAQ (reference sequence). CDR3 sequence (DNA): TGTGCCAGCAGCTTAGAAGGGTTAGGGGAAGAGACCCAGTACTTC. Protein sequence: CASSLEGLGEETQYF. The entire variable domain, with the rest obtained from reference TRBV7-7 and TRBJ2-5, is as follows: GAGVSQSPRYKVTKRGQDVTLRCDPISSHATLYWYQQALGQGPEFLTYFNYEAQPDKSGLPSDRFSAERPEGSISTLTIQRTEQRDSAMYRCASSLEGLGEETQYFGPGTRLLVL.